A single count supports the clone carrying this T cell receptor (beta chain). Its specificity is unknown. The method was immunoSEQ multiplex PCR; TCRdb's version includes in-frame clones alone and lacks a portion of them. The sample lists 20,000 or so clones, approximately 89% occurring once. This CDR3 has 16 residues. This entry belongs to a study of graft-versus-host responses after intestinal transplantation. Overall study findings and caveats: GvH clones surfaced in recipient marrow, some emerging earlier in ileum or blood.

This receptor was taken from a human patient who received an intestinal transplant, so some T cells may come from the graft donor. Specimen: bone marrow, collected approximately 130 days after transplant. V usage is TRBV21-1 and J usage is TRBJ1-5; the table's D call TRBD1 went unverified against the DNA. TRBV21-1 is assigned pseudogene status. The CDR3 loop is CASRPTGTGGDRPQHF. The CDR3 DNA sequence: TGTGCCAGCAGGCCAACCGGGACAGGGGGGGATAGGCCCCAGCATTTT.